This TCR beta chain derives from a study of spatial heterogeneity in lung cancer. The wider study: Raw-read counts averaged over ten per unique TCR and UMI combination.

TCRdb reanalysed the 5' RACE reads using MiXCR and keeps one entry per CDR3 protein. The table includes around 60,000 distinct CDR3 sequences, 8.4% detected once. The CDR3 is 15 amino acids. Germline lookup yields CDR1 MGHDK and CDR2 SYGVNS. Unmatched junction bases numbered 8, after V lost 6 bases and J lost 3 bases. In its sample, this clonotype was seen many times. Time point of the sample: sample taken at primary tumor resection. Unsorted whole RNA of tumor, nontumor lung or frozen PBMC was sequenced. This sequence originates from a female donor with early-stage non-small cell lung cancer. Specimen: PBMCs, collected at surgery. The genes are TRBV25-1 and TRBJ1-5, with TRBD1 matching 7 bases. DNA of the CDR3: TGTGCCAGCAGCTCAGGGGGGGGACACAATCAGCCCCAGCATTTT. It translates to CASSSGGGHNQPQHF.